The clone carrying this T cell receptor beta chain showed up many times. Its antigen is not identified. This sample was included in a study of T cells in Graves' hyperthyroidism and ophthalmopathy. Study findings and constraints: Ophthalmopathy stood apart from stable hyperthyroidism in a 13 V-J model.

Patients counted as stable if ophthalmopathy did not develop within 18 months. Exclusion of patients followed from uncontrolled infection, other autoimmune disease, pregnancy or lactation. J lost 8 bases, V lost 2 bases, and 9 bases had no gene match. Germline CDR1 is ENHRY and CDR2 is SYGVKD. The CDR3 consists of 15 residues. Amplification of TCR beta CDR3 regions used RNA as the template. When the TCR CDR3 underwent first-round RT-PCR, the HTBI primer set was used. A single record per CDR3 protein comes from TCRdb applying MiXCR to the multiplex PCR reads. The sample holds hundreds of thousands of distinct CDR3 sequences, about 15% seen once.

The specimen sequenced was blood. The V gene is TRBV10-3, the J gene TRBJ2-1, with TRBD1 matching over 7 bases. This TCR was recovered from a woman in her 30s with Graves' hyperthyroidism. The CDR3 sequence: CAISEPWTGQHEQFF. The CDR3 DNA reads TGTGCCATCAGTGAGCCTTGGACAGGTCAGCATGAGCAGTTCTTC.